The text below deals with one TCR beta chain. This clonotype was counted at least ten times. Its antigen is currently not known. Base qualities were left out, and no much larger clone turns up one base away. Libraries were made using PCR. Sequencer: Illumina HiSeq 2500. To normalize quantification of the TCRbeta repertoire, the TCR libraries were built with molecular barcoding that relied on unique molecular identifiers. In-frame beta chains were kept once TCRdb had trimmed the public reads at Q25 with fastp and called clones with MiXCR. When rows share a CDR3 protein, they turn into one entry using the most common DNA and genes. This sample gives roughly 500,000 distinct CDR3 sequences in total; about 12% of them show up just once. The top ten hold under 7% of the sample. The sample comes from a study of T-cell reconstitution after alpha-beta-depleted transplantation in children (dated by TCRdb to about 2016). Background for the entire study: The study quantitatively tracked T-cell immune reconstitution after TCRalphabeta/CD19-depleted allogeneic hematopoietic cell transplantation in children using TCR repertoire profiling.

For CDR1 and CDR2, the germline V gene (reference sequence) lists LNHDA and SQIVND. The CDR3 runs 15 amino acids, cysteine and phenylalanine included. The DNA shown is the 45-base CDR3, in frame from base 1. The chain couples TRBV19 to TRBJ1-5, with the D gene too uncertain to name. This TCR derives from a human donor who donated a stem cell graft to a child with combined immunodeficiency. The source material was PBMCs from the stem cell graft donor, sampled from the stem cell graft. The nucleotides are TGTGCGAGTCGACATATGGGCAGGAGTCCCTCGGCCCAGCATTTT. Translation gives CASRHMGRSPSAQHF.